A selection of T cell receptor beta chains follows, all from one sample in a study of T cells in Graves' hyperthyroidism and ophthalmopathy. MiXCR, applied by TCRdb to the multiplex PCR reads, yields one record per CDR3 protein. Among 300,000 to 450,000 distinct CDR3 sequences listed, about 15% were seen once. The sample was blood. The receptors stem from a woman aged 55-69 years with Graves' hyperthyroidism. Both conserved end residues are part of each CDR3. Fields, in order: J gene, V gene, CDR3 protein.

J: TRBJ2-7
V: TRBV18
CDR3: CASSLREVPTYEQYF

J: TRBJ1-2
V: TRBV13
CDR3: CASAPGSAPRYGYTF

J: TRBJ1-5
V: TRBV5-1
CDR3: CASSLYGDPNQPQHF

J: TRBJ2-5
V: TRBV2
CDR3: CASSGLAGGTQYF

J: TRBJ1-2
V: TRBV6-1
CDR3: CASKEGNYGYTF

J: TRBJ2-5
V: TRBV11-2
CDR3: CASSLATSAETQYF

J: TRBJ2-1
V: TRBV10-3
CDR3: CAISEGLAGGPGNEQFF

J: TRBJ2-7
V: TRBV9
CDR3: CASSVDNSYEQYF

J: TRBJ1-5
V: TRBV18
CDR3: CASSQQGPPQPQHF

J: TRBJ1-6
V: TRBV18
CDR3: CASSPLGEVGSPLHF

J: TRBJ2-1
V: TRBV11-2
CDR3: CASSLAAFTFSSHDNEQFF

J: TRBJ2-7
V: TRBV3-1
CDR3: CASSPRGLAYEQYF

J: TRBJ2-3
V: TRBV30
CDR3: CAWNLGSDTDTQYF

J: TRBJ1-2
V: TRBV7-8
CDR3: CASSPGPGSGYTF

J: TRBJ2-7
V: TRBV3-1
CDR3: CASSQESYEQYF

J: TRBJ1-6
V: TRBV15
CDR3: CATSRAKGSNSPLHF

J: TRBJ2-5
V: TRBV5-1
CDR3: CASSPGQGALETQYF

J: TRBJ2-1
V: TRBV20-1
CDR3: CSANDEQFF

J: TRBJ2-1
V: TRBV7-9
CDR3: CASRPLAGGDNEQFF

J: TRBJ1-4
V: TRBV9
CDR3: CASSPRQGARNEKLFF

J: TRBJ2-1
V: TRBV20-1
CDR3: CSAKKKSSYNEQFF

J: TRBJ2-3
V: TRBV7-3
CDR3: CASSLEGLAGAAQYF

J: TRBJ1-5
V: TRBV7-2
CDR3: CASSFGQTYNQPQHF

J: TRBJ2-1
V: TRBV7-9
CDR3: CASSLGAGLSYNEQFF

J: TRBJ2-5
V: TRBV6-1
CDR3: CASSEGLGQETQYF

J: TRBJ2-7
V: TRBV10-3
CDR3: CAITSTGGKEQYF

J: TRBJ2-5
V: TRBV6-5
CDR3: CASSYGTGRLQETQYF

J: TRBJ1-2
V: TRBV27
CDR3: CASSDGGQNYGYTF

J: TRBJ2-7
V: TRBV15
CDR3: CATSRDRSRYEQYF

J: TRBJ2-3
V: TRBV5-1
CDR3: CASSSSGDSTDTQYF

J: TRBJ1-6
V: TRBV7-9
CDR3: CASSLKTGGRSPLHF

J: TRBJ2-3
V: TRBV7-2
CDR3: CASRLPISTDTQYF